Presented here are 9 T cell receptor beta chains from one specimen sequenced in a study of pediatric ulcerative colitis. The data were produced by immunoSEQ multiplex PCR, yet TCRdb's version contains in-frame clones alone and is incomplete. This table has more than 50,000 clones, over 70% appearing once. Material for sequencing was blood. All receptors derive from a boy younger than 18 who was a control in a study of pediatric ulcerative colitis.

CDR3 nucleotide sequence: TGTGCCAGCAGCTCAGGGGACGCATTCACTGAAGCTTTCTTT. Protein sequence: CASSSGDAFTEAFF. The rearrangement joins TRBV7-2 to TRBJ1-1, with D perhaps matching TRBD1 (6 bases). Germline V gene data show CDR1 as SGHTA and CDR2 as FQGNSA. The CDR3 extends over 14 amino acids. Trimming removed 4 bases at V and 4 bases at J, with 13 bases between.

J is TRBJ2-5 and V is TRBV15; TRBD2 matches at 12 bases. Germline values: CDR1 LNHNV, CDR2 YYDKDF (reference sequence). The CDR3 runs 17 residues. V dropped 9 bases and J dropped 2; count of bases not matched to a gene: 13. The CDR3 protein is CATVLRTSGTNQETQYF. In DNA, the CDR3 is TGTGCCACTGTTCTGCGGACTAGCGGGACGAATCAAGAGACCCAGTACTTC.

V and J are TRBV7-6 and TRBJ1-5, with 8 bases aligning to TRBD1. This CDR3 spans 18 amino acids. V lost 5 bases to trimming and J lost 0 bases; unmatched junction nucleotides: 12. CDR1 and CDR2 from the germline V gene are SGHVS and FNYEAQ. This CDR3 reads CASSATGGSHFSNQPQHF. In nucleotides, the CDR3 is TGTGCCAGCAGCGCCACAGGGGGAAGCCACTTTAGCAATCAGCCCCAGCATTTT. The whole variable domain, filled in from reference TRBV7-6 and TRBJ1-5, reads GAGVSQSPRYKVTKRGQDVALRCDPISGHVSLYWYRQALGQGPEFLTYFNYEAQQDKSGLPNDRFSAERPEGSISTLTIQRTEQRDSAMYRCASSATGGSHFSNQPQHFGDGTRLSIL.

This chain uses TRBV19 with TRBJ1-5; TRBD1 might be the D (6 bases). CDR3 size: 14 residues. Germline CDR1 is LNHDA and CDR2 is SQIVND (reference sequence). Trimming took off 5 bases at V and 5 bases at J, with 13 bases between the two ends. CDR3 sequence (DNA): TGTGCCAGTAGTGATGGGGGGCTCTATCAGCCCCAGCATTTT. Protein: CASSDGGLYQPQHF.

The chain joins TRBV7-9 to TRBJ1-3, with no clear D. Per germline, CDR1 SEHNR and CDR2 FQNEAQ (reference sequence). V lost 2 bases and J 3 bases, leaving 5 bases between the germline ends. This CDR3 comprises 13 residues. CDR3 sequence reads: CASSLPYGNTIYF. CDR3 bases: TGTGCCAGCAGCTTACCATATGGAAACACCATATATTTT.

The V gene is TRBV5-4, the J gene TRBJ2-5; the D gene is possibly TRBD2 (6 bases). This CDR3 comprises 15 residues. V lost 4 bases, J lost 0 bases, and 13 bases lay in between. The V gene's germline CDR1 is SGHNT and CDR2 YYREEE (reference sequence). CDR3 sequence: CASSTPTSYQETQYF. The CDR3 region has the DNA TGTGCCAGCAGCACGCCGACTAGTTACCAAGAGACCCAGTACTTC.

To note about this clone: The junction departs from the called germline gene at one end, perhaps through a read error. The chain uses TRBV7-3 and TRBJ2-3; 8 bases fit TRBD2. This CDR3 has 15 residues. CDR1 and CDR2 from the germline V gene are SGHTA and FQGTGA. In nucleotides, the CDR3 is TGTGCCAGCAGCCTACAAAATAGAGCGGGAGATACGAAGTATTTT. This translates into CASSLQNRAGDTKYF.

This clone appeared a few times. The V call is TRBV7-9, the J call TRBJ1-2; the D is unclear. Germline V gene data show CDR1 as SEHNR and CDR2 as FQNEAQ (reference sequence). The CDR3 runs 12 residues. V shed 6 bases and J shed 3 bases, with 8 bases lying between them. The CDR3 reads CASSSGDYGYTF. Here the CDR3 DNA reads TGTGCCAGCAGTTCGGGTGACTATGGCTACACCTTC.

The rearrangement joins TRBV4-2 to TRBJ1-3; D possibly corresponds to TRBD1 (6 bases). Germline CDR1 reads LGHNA; CDR2 reads YNFKEQ. The CDR3 totals 17 residues. Trimming removed 1 base at V and 0 bases at J, with 13 bases between. In DNA, the CDR3 is TGTGCCAGCAGCCAAGCACAGGGACTGAGCTCTGGAAACACCATATATTTT. Translating it yields CASSQAQGLSSGNTIYF.